The sequence of this T cell receptor (beta chain) was determined in a study of neurological immune-mediated disorders. The overall study: Multiple sclerosis patients (n = 34) included roughly 30 with relapsing-remitting and 3 with secondary progressive disease. Study-wide results and caveats: Phylogenetic grouping put 18 of 34 multiple sclerosis patients' repertoires into one related-CDR3 cluster, a possible signature.

The cDNA came from 5'RACE with 10-nucleotide random UMIs. Each CDR3 protein is one row after TCRdb ran MiXCR on the 5' RACE reads. The data show more than 50,000 distinct CDR3 sequences, with 3% to 4% seen just once and approximately 7% held by the top ten. The CDR3 runs to 12 residues. CDR1 and CDR2 from the germline V gene are MDHEN and SYDVKM. V lost 3 bases and J 7 bases, leaving 9 bases between the germline ends. This clonotype was seen many times. Its cognate antigen is unknown. The source is a woman aged 60-75 years with multiple sclerosis. Sequencing was performed on PBMCs. This chain uses TRBV28 with TRBJ1-2; D is unclear. CDR3 region: CASSFSGFGYTF. The CDR3, as DNA: TGTGCCAGCAGTTTTTCGGGTTTTGGCTACACCTTC.